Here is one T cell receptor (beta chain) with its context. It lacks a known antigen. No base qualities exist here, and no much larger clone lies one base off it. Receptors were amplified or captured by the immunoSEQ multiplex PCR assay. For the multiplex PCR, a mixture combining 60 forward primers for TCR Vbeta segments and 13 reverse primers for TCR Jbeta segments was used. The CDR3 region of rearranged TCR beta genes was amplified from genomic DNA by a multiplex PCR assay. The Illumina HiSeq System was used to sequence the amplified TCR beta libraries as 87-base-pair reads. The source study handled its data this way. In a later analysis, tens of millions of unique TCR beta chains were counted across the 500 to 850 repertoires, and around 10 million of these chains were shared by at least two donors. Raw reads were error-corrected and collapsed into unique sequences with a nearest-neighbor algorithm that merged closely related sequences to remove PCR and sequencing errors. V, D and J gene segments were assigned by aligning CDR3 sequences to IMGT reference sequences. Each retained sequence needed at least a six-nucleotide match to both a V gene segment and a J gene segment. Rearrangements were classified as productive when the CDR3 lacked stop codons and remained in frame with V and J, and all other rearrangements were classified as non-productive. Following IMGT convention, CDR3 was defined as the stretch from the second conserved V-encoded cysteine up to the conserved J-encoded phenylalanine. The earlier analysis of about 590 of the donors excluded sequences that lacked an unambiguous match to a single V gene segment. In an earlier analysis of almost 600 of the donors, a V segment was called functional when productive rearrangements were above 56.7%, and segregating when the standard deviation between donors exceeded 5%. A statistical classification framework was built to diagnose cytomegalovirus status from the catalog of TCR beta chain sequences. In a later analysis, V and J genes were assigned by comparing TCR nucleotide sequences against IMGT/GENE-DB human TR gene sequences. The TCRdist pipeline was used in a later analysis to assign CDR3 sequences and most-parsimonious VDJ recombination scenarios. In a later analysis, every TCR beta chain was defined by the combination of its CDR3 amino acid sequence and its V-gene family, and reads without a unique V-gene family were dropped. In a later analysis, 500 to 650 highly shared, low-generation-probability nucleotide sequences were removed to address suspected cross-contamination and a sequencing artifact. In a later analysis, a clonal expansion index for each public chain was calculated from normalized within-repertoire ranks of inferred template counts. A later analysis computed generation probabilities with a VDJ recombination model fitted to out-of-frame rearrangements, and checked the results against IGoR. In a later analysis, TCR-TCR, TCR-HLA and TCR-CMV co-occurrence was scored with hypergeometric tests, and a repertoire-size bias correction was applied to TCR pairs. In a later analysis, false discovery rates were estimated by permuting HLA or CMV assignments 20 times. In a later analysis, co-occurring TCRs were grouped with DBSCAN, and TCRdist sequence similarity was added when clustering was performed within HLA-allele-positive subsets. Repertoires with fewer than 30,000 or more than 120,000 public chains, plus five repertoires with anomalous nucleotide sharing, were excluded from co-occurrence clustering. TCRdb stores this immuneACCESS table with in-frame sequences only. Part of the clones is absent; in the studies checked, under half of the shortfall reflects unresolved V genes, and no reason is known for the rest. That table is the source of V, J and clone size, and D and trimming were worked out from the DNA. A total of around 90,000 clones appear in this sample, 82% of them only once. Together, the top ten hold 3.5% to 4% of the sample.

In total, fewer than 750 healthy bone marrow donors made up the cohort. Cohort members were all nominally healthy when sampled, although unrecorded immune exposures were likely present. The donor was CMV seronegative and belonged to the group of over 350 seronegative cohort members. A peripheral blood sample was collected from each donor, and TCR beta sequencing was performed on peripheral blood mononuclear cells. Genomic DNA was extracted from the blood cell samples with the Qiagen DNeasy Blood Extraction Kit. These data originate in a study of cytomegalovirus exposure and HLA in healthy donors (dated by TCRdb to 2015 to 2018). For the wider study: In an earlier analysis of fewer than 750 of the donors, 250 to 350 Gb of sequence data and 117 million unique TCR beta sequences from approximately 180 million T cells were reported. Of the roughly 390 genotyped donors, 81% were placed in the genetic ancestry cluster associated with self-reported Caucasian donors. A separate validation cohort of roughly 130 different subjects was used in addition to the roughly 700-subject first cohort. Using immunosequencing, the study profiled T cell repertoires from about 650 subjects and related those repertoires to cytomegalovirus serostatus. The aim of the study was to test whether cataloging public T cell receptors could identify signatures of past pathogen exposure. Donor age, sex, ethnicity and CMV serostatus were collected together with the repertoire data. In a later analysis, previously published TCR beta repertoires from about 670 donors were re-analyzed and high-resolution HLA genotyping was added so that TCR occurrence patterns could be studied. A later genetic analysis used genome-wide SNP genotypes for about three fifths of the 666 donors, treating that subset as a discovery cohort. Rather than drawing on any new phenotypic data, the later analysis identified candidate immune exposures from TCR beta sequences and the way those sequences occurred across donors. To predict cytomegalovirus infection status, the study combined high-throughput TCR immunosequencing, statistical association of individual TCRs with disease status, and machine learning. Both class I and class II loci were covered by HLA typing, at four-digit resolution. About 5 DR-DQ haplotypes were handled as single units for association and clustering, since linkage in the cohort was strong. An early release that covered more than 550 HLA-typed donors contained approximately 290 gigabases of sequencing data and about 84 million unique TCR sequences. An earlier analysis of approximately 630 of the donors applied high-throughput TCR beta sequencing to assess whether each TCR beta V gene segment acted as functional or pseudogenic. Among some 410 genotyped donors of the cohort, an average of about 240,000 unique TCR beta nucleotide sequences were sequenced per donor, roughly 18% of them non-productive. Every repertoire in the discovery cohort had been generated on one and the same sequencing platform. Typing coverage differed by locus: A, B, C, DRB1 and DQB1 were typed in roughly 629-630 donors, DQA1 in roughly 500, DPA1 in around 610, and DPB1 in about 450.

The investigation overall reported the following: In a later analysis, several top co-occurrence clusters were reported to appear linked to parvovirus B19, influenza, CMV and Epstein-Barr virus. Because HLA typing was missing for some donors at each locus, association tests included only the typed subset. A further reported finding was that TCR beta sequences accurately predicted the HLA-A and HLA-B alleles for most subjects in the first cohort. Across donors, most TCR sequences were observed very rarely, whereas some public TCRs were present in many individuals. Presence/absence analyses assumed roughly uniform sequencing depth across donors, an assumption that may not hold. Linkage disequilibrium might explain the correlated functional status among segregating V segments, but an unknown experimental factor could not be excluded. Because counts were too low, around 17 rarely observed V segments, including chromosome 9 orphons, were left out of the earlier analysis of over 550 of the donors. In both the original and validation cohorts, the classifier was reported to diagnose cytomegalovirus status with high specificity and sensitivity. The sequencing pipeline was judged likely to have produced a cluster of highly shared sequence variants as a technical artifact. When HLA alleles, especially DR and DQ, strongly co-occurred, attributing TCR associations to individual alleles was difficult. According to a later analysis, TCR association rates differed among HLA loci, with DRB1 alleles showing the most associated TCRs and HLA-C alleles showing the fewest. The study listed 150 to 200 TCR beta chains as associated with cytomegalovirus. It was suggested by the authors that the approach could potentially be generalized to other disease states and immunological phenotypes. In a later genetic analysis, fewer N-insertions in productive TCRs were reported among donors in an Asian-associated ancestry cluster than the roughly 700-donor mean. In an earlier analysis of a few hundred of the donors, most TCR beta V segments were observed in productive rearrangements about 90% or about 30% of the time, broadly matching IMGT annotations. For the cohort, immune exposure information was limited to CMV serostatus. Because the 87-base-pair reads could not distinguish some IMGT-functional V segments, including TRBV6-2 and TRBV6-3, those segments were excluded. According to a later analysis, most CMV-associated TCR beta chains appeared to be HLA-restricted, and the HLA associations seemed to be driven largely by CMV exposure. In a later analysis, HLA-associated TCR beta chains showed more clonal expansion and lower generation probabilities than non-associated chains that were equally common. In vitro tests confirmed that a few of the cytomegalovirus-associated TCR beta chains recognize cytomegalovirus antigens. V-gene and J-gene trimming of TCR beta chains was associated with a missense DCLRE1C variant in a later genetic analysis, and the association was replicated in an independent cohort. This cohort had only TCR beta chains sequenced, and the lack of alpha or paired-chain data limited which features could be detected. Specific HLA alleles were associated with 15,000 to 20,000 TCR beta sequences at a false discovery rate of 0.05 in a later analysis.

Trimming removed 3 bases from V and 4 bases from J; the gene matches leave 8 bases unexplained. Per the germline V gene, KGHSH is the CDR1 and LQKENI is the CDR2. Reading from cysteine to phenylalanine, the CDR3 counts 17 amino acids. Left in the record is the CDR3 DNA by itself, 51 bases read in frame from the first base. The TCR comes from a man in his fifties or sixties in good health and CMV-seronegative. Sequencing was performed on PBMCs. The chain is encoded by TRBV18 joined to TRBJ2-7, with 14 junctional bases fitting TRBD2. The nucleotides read TGTGCCAGCTCACCCCGGGGACTAGCGGGAGTATTTTACGAGCAGTACTTC. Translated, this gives CASSPRGLAGVFYEQYF. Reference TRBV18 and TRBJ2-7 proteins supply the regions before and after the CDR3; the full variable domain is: NAGVMQNPRHLVRRRGQEARLRCSPMKGHSHVYWYRQLPEEGLKFMVYLQKENIIDESGMPKERFSAEFPKEGPSILRIQQVVRGDSAAYFCASSPRGLAGVFYEQYFGPGTRLTVT.